The 7 T cell receptor beta chains in this list originate from one sample, sequenced in a study of T cell clonality in common variable immunodeficiency. Study-wide results and limits: Reportedly, TCR beta sequences from common variable immunodeficiency showed fewer deletions and N-nucleotide insertions.

No antigen is known for these receptors. The method was immunoSEQ multiplex PCR; TCRdb's version includes in-frame clones alone and lacks a portion of them. The specimen has roughly 42,000 clones, none found just once. The sequenced sample was peripheral blood mononuclear cells. The receptors shown here come from a human donor with common variable immunodeficiency.

This clone was seen ten or more times. The CDR3 extends 3 residues past the end of the read, so its final part is completed from the germline J gene. The chain links TRBV19 to TRBJ2-1; D gene ambiguous. Germline V gene sequence: CDR1 LNHDA, CDR2 SQIVND (reference sequence). V lost 1 base to trimming and J lost 7 bases, with 11 bases between them. The CDR3 extends over 14 amino acids. CDR3 DNA (partial): TGTGCCAGTAGTATAGCGGCTAACGGGAATGAG. Its translation is CASSIAANGNE. The whole CDR3 is CASSIAANGNEQFF.

This clone occurred many times. The CDR3 end falls 3 residues outside the read, so it is completed with the germline J gene. The chain has TRBV29-1 and TRBJ2-7, with a weak D call TRBD1 (6 bases). V shed 4 bases and J shed 2 bases, with 12 bases lying between them. The CDR3 totals 13 residues. The germline CDR1 and CDR2 sequences are SQVTM and ANQGSEA. The CDR3 DNA, read in part, is TGCAGCGTTGTCGGGGACACCACCTACGAG. Residues: CSVVGDTTYE. The CDR3 as a whole reads CSVVGDTTYEQYF.

This clone was counted at least ten times. Read sequence stops 3 residues before the CDR3 end, and the germline J gene provides the missing end. V and J are TRBV20-1 and TRBJ2-2; D gene uncertain. V lost 6 bases and J 5 bases, leaving 16 bases between the germline ends. The CDR3 has 14 amino acids. The germline gives CDR1 DFQATT, CDR2 SNEGSKA (reference sequence). The sequenced CDR3 bases are TGCAGTGCGATCCGACAAGGCCTGACCGGGGAG. Protein sequence: CSAIRQGLTGE. The whole CDR3 protein is CSAIRQGLTGELFF.

This clone was observed many times. The missing CDR3 end, 3 residues past where the read stops, is filled in from the germline J gene. The V and J genes are TRBV7-2 and TRBJ1-2, with D possibly being TRBD1 (5 bases). The CDR3 spans 15 residues. V was pared by 1 base and J by 6 bases, with 15 bases between. The germline V gene encodes CDR1 SGHTA and CDR2 FQGNSA. CDR3 DNA, as far as it was read: TGTGCCAGCAGCTTAGTCGGCGGGGGTAGGGATGGC. This codes for CASSLVGGGRDG. The CDR3, in full, reads CASSLVGGGRDGYTF.

This clone came up a few times. Read coverage stops 3 residues before the CDR3 terminus; the germline J gene supplies the remainder. The J gene is TRBJ1-2, the V gene TRBV18; 9 nucleotides line up with TRBD1. The V and J ends lost 7 bases and 6 bases, in that order; junction bases with no gene match: 9. CDR3 size: 14 residues. CDR1 and CDR2 from the germline V gene are KGHSH and LQKENI. The DNA read from the CDR3 is TGTGCCAGCTTACTAACAGGGGGCGATGATGGC. Translating gives CASLLTGGDDG. The CDR3, in full, reads CASLLTGGDDGYTF.

At least ten counts were recorded for this clone. The CDR3 is cut off 3 residues early in the read; its end comes from the germline J gene. V gene TRBV29-1 combines with J gene TRBJ2-5; D is perhaps TRBD2 (7 bases). Germline values: CDR1 SQVTM, CDR2 ANQGSEA. The CDR3 runs 13 residues. V was cut by 4 bases and J by 5 bases, with 14 bases left in between. CDR3 DNA (partial): TGCAGCGTTGGGCCGGGGGGCGGGGAGACC. It encodes CSVGPGGGET. The full-length CDR3 reads as CSVGPGGGETQYF. The variable domain in full, with the rest retrieved from reference TRBV29-1 and TRBJ2-5, is SAVISQKPSRDICQRGTSLTIQCQVDSQVTMMFWYRQQPGQSLTLIATANQGSEATYESGFVIDKFPISRPNLTFSTLTVSNMSPEDSSIYLCSVGPGGGETQYFGPGTRLLVL.

This clone has at least ten counts. The read terminates 3 residues ahead of where the CDR3 ends, so the germline J gene completes it. This chain joins TRBV19 and TRBJ2-7, with 10 bases lining up with TRBD1. The CDR3 contains 16 residues. V gave up 5 bases and J gave up 2 bases; unmatched junction bases: 9. The V gene's germline CDR1 is LNHDA and CDR2 SQIVND (reference sequence). Partial CDR3 DNA: TGTGCCAGTAGTGCTATTTGGGGACAGGGGACCTACGAG. Amino acid sequence: CASSAIWGQGTYE. From start to end, the CDR3 is CASSAIWGQGTYEQYF. The entire variable domain, with the rest obtained from reference TRBV19 and TRBJ2-7, is as follows: DGGITQSPKYLFRKEGQNVTLSCEQNLNHDAMYWYRQDPGQGLRLIYYSQIVNDFQKGDIAEGYSVSREKKESFPLTVTSAQKNPTAFYLCASSAIWGQGTYEQYFGPGTRLTVT.